The 14 T cell receptor beta chains below were found in one sample sequenced in a study of blood T cell repertoires in COVID-19. The method was immunoSEQ multiplex PCR; TCRdb's version includes in-frame clones alone and lacks a portion of them. The repertoire holds about 320,000 clones, with about 87% as singletons. Specimen: PBMCs or T cells enriched from blood (not recorded which). The receptors here all came from a young man who had recovered from COVID-19.

This sequence joins TRBV4-1 and TRBJ2-3, with TRBD2 matching over 7 bases. CDR1 is MGHRA and CDR2 is YSYEKL in the germline V gene. Losses at the gene ends were 4 bases for V and 4 bases for J; bases not matched to a gene: 8. The CDR3 spans 15 residues. The DNA for the CDR3 is TGCGCCAGCAGCCTCATGGGGGGGTACTCAGATACGCAGTATTTT. Its protein product is CASSLMGGYSDTQYF.

Notes on this clone: Different DNA sequences within this sample yield the same CDR3. The V gene is TRBV5-1, the J gene TRBJ2-2; TRBD1 might be the D (6 bases). Trimming took 0 bases from V and 2 from J, leaving 8 bases between them. The CDR3 totals 15 residues. Germline V gene lookup returns CDR1 SGHRS and CDR2 YFSETQ. The chain's CDR3 is CASSLAGGNTGELFF. DNA for the CDR3: TGCGCCAGCAGCTTGGCTGGGGGCAACACCGGGGAGCTGTTTTTT.

The chain employs TRBV3-1 (or the pseudogene TRBV3-2) and TRBJ1-2; 9 bases line up with TRBD1. This CDR3 is 13 amino acids long. Germline lookup yields CDR1 LGHDT and CDR2 YNNKEL (reference sequence). Germline trimming cut 4 bases from V and 6 bases from J; bases unmatched to any gene: 3. The CDR3 DNA is TGTGCCAGCAGCCCTCGGACAGGGGATGGCTACACCTTC. Translating it yields CASSPRTGDGYTF.

The J gene is TRBJ2-5, the V gene TRBV7-7; tentative D call: TRBD1 (7 bases). This CDR3 has 15 residues. Germline CDR1 is SSHAT and CDR2 is FNYEAQ (reference sequence). Trimming cost V 5 bases and J 5 bases, with 18 bases left between them. CDR3 sequence (DNA): TGTGCCAGCAGCCCCCAGGGGGGCCGTAGGGAGACCCAGTACTTC. It encodes CASSPQGGRRETQYF.

The chain recombines TRBV19 with TRBJ2-3; D is unresolved. The germline CDR1 and CDR2 sequences are LNHDA and SQIVND (reference sequence). The V end lost 2 bases, the J end lost 1 base, and 10 bases lay between the germline ends. This CDR3 spans 15 amino acids. The CDR3 coding sequence is TGTGCCAGTAGTATACGAGCTGAGCGCACAGATACGCAGTATTTT. It translates to CASSIRAERTDTQYF.

This chain joins TRBV27 and TRBJ1-5; D gene uncertain. CDR1 and CDR2 from the germline V gene are MNHEY and SMNVEV (reference sequence). Trimming pared 2 bases from V and 6 bases from J, leaving 11 bases between. The CDR3 totals 14 residues. This chain's CDR3 is CASSLKVGGQPQHF. DNA of the CDR3: TGTGCCAGCAGTTTAAAGGTCGGAGGTCAGCCCCAGCATTTT.

CDR3 in amino acids: CASSAEGALNTEAFF. In DNA form, the CDR3 reads TGTGCCAGCAGCGCTGAGGGGGCCCTGAACACTGAAGCTTTCTTT. This chain connects TRBV9 to TRBJ1-1; TRBD1 aligns across 7 bases. CDR1 and CDR2 (germline): SGDLS, YYNGEE. The length of the CDR3 is 15 residues. V dropped 3 bases and J dropped 0; count of bases not matched to a gene: 5.

The V call is TRBV19, the J call TRBJ2-1; TRBD2 matches 9 bases. The V and J ends lost 6 bases and 0 bases, in that order; junction bases with no gene match: 12. The CDR3 consists of 18 residues. Germline V CDR1 and CDR2: LNHDA, SQIVND (reference sequence). CDR3 sequence reads: CASRSTSGYLSSYNEQFF. The CDR3 DNA is TGTGCCAGTAGGTCGACTAGCGGATATTTAAGCTCCTACAATGAGCAGTTCTTC.

This clone was seen a single time. The rearrangement links TRBV6-5 to TRBJ1-4; D remains ambiguous. The CDR3 has 16 residues. With 2 bases removed from V and 4 bases from J, the gap between germline ends came to 14 bases. From germline, CDR1 is MNHEY and CDR2 SVGAGI. The CDR3 protein is CASSYRPWALNEKLFF. In nucleotides, the CDR3 is TGTGCCAGCAGTTACCGTCCCTGGGCTCTTAATGAAAAACTGTTTTTT.

The V and J genes are TRBV15 and TRBJ2-6, with 7 bases matching TRBD1. CDR3 length equals 17 residues. Germline trimming cut 3 bases from V and 0 bases from J; bases unmatched to any gene: 5. CDR1 and CDR2 from the germline V gene are LNHNV and YYDKDF (reference sequence). This CDR3 reads CATSSGRDSSGANVLTF. In DNA, the CDR3 is TGTGCCACCAGCAGCGGCAGGGACAGCTCTGGGGCCAACGTCCTGACTTTC.

V gene TRBV7-9 combines with J gene TRBJ1-2, with 10 bases matching TRBD1. J was trimmed by 4 bases and V by 5 bases; bases with no gene match: 4. The CDR3 covers 14 residues. CDR1 SEHNR and CDR2 FQNEAQ come from the germline V gene (reference sequence). The CDR3 coding sequence is TGTGCCAGCAGCAAGGGACAGGGGCTCTATGGCTACACCTTC. The encoded protein is CASSKGQGLYGYTF.

This chain joins TRBV7-3 and TRBJ1-6; 7 bases align to TRBD1. Trimming removed 5 bases from V and 5 bases from J; junction bases left unmatched: 9. CDR1 is SGHTA, CDR2 FQGTGA, per germline. The length of the CDR3 is 16 residues. CDR3 region: CASSQGTQGHNSPLHF. The CDR3 DNA follows: TGTGCCAGCAGCCAGGGGACACAGGGGCATAATTCACCCCTCCACTTT.

CDR3 protein: CASSEDRGADNEQFF. CDR3 bases: TGTGCCAGCAGTGAAGACAGGGGCGCCGACAATGAGCAGTTCTTC. The chain recombines TRBV2 with TRBJ2-1; 7 positions agree with TRBD1. The CDR3 sequence is 15 residues long. The J segment lost 5 bases and the V segment lost 1 base, leaving 5 bases of the junction unmatched. Germline V lookup: CDR1 SNHLY, CDR2 FYNNEI.

This rearrangement joins TRBV18 to TRBJ2-5; 9 bases are shared with TRBD2. From germline, CDR1 is KGHSH and CDR2 LQKENI. This CDR3 is 15 amino acids long. V was pared by 1 base and J by 4 bases, with 4 bases of the junction left unmatched. In DNA, the CDR3 is TGTGCCAGCTCACCACAGCCTAGCGGGGCAGAGACCCAGTACTTC. It codes for CASSPQPSGAETQYF.